The sequence of this TCR beta chain was determined in a study of shared clonotypes between healthy human individuals. Across the study: Three plates were used per donor for CD4 naive, three for CD4 memory, two for CD8 naive and one for CD8 memory.

Repertoires were generated with immunoSEQ multiplex PCR, while TCRdb's copy carries only in-frame clones and drops some. The table has under 1,900,000 clones, about 98.5% seen once. The CDR3 contains 12 residues. Germline loops: CDR1 SGHTA, CDR2 FQGNSA. Trimming took 1 base from V and 4 from J, leaving 4 bases between them. The rearrangement links TRBV7-2 to TRBJ1-1; D gene ambiguous. Sequenced sample: naive CD4+ T cells sorted from blood. Subset of the sample: CD45RA+ positively selected. The TCR originated in a man between 25 and 39 years old in good health. DNA for the CDR3: TGTGCCAGCAGCTTAGTAGTCACTGAAGCTTTCTTT. Amino acids: CASSLVVTEAFF.